These 9 T cell receptor beta chains came from one sample sequenced in a study of human T cells and chemical hapten exposure. As to time point: patch test 1, 2 weeks after DPC sensitization. This sample's treatment: therapeutic diphenylcyclopropenone sensitization with weekly scalp DPC. MiXCR, applied by TCRdb to the RACE reads, yields one record per CDR3 protein. The sample carries 95,000 to 150,000 distinct CDR3 sequences, roughly 13% recorded once. Sequencing used whole blood, obtained in connection with sensitization to the hapten diphenylcyclopropenone (DPC). The receptor set was obtained from a man between 18 and 35 years old with alopecia areata. Some clones in this sample may be carry-over from other donors' samples.

A remark on this clonotype: At one end the junction does not follow the germline gene, possibly because of a read error. The J gene is TRBJ1-1, the V gene TRBV27, with TRBD1 matching over 8 bases. The CDR3 has 15 residues. Germline V lookup: CDR1 MNHEY, CDR2 SMNVEV (reference sequence). The CDR3 DNA follows: TGTGCCAGCAGTCCTCATGACAGGGGAAACACTGAAGCTTCCTTT. This encodes CASSPHDRGNTEASF.

This chain connects TRBV5-1 to TRBJ2-3, with a tentative D call TRBD1 (6 bases). V was pared by 1 base and J by 1 base, with 10 bases between. The germline V gene has CDR1 SGHRS and CDR2 YFSETQ. The CDR3 contains 15 residues. The CDR3 here is CASSLYGGGTDTQYF. As DNA, the CDR3 is TGCGCCAGCAGCTTGTATGGGGGCGGCACAGATACGCAGTATTTT.

The chain uses TRBV7-2 and TRBJ1-4, with 9 bases matching TRBD1. The trim removed 10 bases at V and 8 bases at J, leaving 8 bases unmatched. CDR3 length: 13 residues. Germline CDR1 SGHTA, CDR2 FQGNSA. In DNA, the CDR3 is TGTGCCACCAACAGGGGGCTGGGAGAAAAACTGTTTTTT. Translation gives CATNRGLGEKLFF.

This clonotype was seen a few times. The chain carries TRBV5-1 and TRBJ2-5; 8 bases map to TRBD2. This CDR3 region has 15 residues. CDR1 SGHRS and CDR2 YFSETQ come from the germline V gene. J gave up 5 bases and V 0 bases, and 6 bases lay outside the gene matches. The CDR3 sequence: CASSLVLAGPETQYF. In DNA form, the CDR3 reads TGCGCCAGCAGCTTGGTTTTAGCGGGGCCGGAGACCCAGTACTTC.

This clonotype appeared many times. V gene TRBV20-1 combines with J gene TRBJ2-7; D not resolved. This CDR3 contains 13 residues. Germline V CDR1 and CDR2: DFQATT, SNEGSKA (reference sequence). Trimming pared 2 bases from V and 1 base from J, leaving 9 bases between. CDR3 in DNA: TGCAGTGCTAGACCCCATGATTCCTACGAGCAGTACTTC. Translation gives CSARPHDSYEQYF.

The chain links TRBV7-9 to TRBJ1-2; the D gene is possibly TRBD1 (6 bases). Germline V gives CDR1 SEHNR, CDR2 FQNEAQ (reference sequence). CDR3 length equals 16 residues. Deletions cut 4 bases from V and 0 bases from J, with 15 bases between. In nucleotides, the CDR3 is TGTGCCAGCAGCTCCCTAGTGACAGGAGCTAACTATGGCTACACCTTC. This gives the protein CASSSLVTGANYGYTF.

At least ten counts were recorded for this clonotype. CDR3 sequence reads: CSVEDQQTGELFF. CDR3 nucleotide sequence: TGCAGCGTTGAAGATCAGCAGACCGGGGAGCTGTTTTTT. The chain employs TRBV29-1 and TRBJ2-2; D gene uncertain. Deletions cut 0 bases from V and 5 bases from J, with 7 bases between. The CDR3 sequence is 13 residues long. Germline V gives CDR1 SQVTM, CDR2 ANQGSEA.

This clonotype has ten or more counts. The chain joins TRBV7-2 to TRBJ1-2; D not certain. V was pared by 4 bases and J by 2 bases, with 14 bases between. Germline values: CDR1 SGHTA, CDR2 FQGNSA. The CDR3 has 15 amino acids. The CDR3 sequence is CASSYTRTANYGYTF. CDR3 sequence (DNA): TGTGCCAGCAGCTACACACGGACGGCAAACTATGGCTACACCTTC.

In this sample, this clonotype turned up a few times. The rearrangement links TRBV6-5 to TRBJ2-7; no reliable D call. V was pared by 0 bases and J by 1 base, with 13 bases between. This CDR3 has 16 amino acids. Germline V lookup: CDR1 MNHEY, CDR2 SVGAGI. CDR3 protein: CASSYSNHPLSYEQYV. CDR3 coding DNA: TGTGCCAGCAGTTACTCTAATCATCCCCTATCCTACGAGCAGTACGTC.